The 8 T cell receptor beta chains presented below share a single source sample, sequenced in a study of control samples from healthy donors and cancer patients. Repertoires were generated with immunoSEQ multiplex PCR, while TCRdb's copy carries only in-frame clones and drops some. The table lists 85,000 to 95,000 clones, approximately 90% of them singletons. Sequencing was carried out using blood. The receptors stem from a woman aged 25-40 years in good health.

This rearrangement joins TRBV4-2 to TRBJ1-5; 9 bases are a match to TRBD1. CDR3 length: 15 amino acids. Trimming cost V 3 bases and J 1 base; bases outside gene matches: 1. Germline CDR1 reads LGHNA; CDR2 reads YNFKEQ. Here the CDR3 reads CASSHGQGSNQPQHF. CDR3 DNA sequence: TGTGCCAGCAGCCACGGACAGGGGAGCAATCAGCCCCAGCATTTT.

The chain couples TRBV5-1 to TRBJ2-7; D is perhaps TRBD2 (6 bases). From germline, CDR1 is SGHRS and CDR2 YFSETQ. The V end lost 0 bases, the J end lost 2 bases, and 18 bases lay between the germline ends. This CDR3 is built from 17 residues. The CDR3 region is CASSLVGGMVGAYEQYF. The CDR3 region has the DNA TGCGCCAGCAGCTTGGTTGGAGGGATGGTGGGGGCCTACGAGCAGTACTTC. Full variable domain (outside the CDR3, taken from reference TRBV5-1 and TRBJ2-7): KAGVTQTPRYLIKTRGQQVTLSCSPISGHRSVSWYQQTPGQGLQFLFEYFSETQRNKGNFPGRFSGRQFSNSRSEMNVSTLELGDSALYLCASSLVGGMVGAYEQYFGPGTRLTVT.

This rearrangement joins TRBV6-5 to TRBJ1-6, with D tentatively TRBD1 (5 bases). This CDR3 is built from 14 residues. Germline CDR1 reads MNHEY; CDR2 reads SVGAGI. Trimming shortened V by 5 bases and J by 10 bases, and 15 bases separated the two germline ends. CDR3 sequence reads: CASSRYGARSPLHF. CDR3 DNA: TGTGCCAGCAGTCGCTACGGGGCACGATCACCCCTCCACTTT.

The genes are TRBV5-1 and TRBJ2-7, with D maybe TRBD1 (5 bases). There are 15 residues in the CDR3. Trimming stripped 5 bases from V and 3 bases from J, with 18 bases between. CDR1 and CDR2 (germline): SGHRS, YFSETQ. The DNA for the CDR3 is TGCGCCAGCAGTCTAGGGGTGGGGTCCAGCTACGAGCAGTACTTC. It translates to CASSLGVGSSYEQYF.

The gene calls are TRBV7-9 and TRBJ1-6; TRBD1 agrees at 8 bases. Germline-derived CDR1 and CDR2 are SEHNR and FQNEAQ (reference sequence). The junction had 6 bases not matched to a gene; V was cut back by 1 base and J by 10 bases. The CDR3 extends over 15 amino acids. Written as DNA, the CDR3 is TGTGCCAGCAGCTTAGTCGGACAGGGACGATCACCCCTCCACTTT. Translated: CASSLVGQGRSPLHF.

The chain employs TRBV3-1 (or the pseudogene TRBV3-2) and TRBJ1-2; no clear D gene. The V gene lost 1 base and the J gene lost 3 bases, with 12 bases spanning the gap. The CDR3 length is 15 residues. Germline lookup yields CDR1 LGHDT and CDR2 YNNKEL (reference sequence). The CDR3 loop reads CASSQAPGAHYGYTF. In DNA, the CDR3 is TGTGCCAGCAGCCAAGCTCCAGGAGCCCACTATGGCTACACCTTC.

The chain has TRBV4-2 and TRBJ1-2; D possibly corresponds to TRBD1 (5 bases). The germline CDR1 and CDR2 sequences are LGHNA and YNFKEQ. The CDR3 extends over 16 amino acids. V was shortened by 0 bases and J by 2 bases, with 13 bases between the two germline ends. In DNA form, the CDR3 reads TGTGCCAGCAGCCAAGAATGGGCGCAGGGAAACTATGGCTACACCTTC. Its protein is CASSQEWAQGNYGYTF.

V and J are TRBV27 and TRBJ2-1; 13 nucleotides match TRBD2. This CDR3 is built from 17 residues. Germline V gives CDR1 MNHEY, CDR2 SMNVEV (reference sequence). Trimming cost V 2 bases and J 4 bases; bases outside gene matches: 5. The CDR3 spells CASSLEGLAGRYNEQFF. The CDR3 DNA is TGTGCCAGCAGTTTAGAGGGACTAGCGGGACGGTACAATGAGCAGTTCTTC.